The 24 T cell receptor beta chains given below trace back to one sample, sequenced in a study of molecular identifiers for immune sequencing clone quantification. In TCRdb, the PCR reads were re-called with MiXCR into one record per CDR3 protein. The sample has a few hundred thousand distinct CDR3 sequences, under 25% seen once; the top ten hold around 0.76%. Sequencing was carried out using naive CD8+ T cells from blood, with Jurkat cell RNA spiked in. Subset defined: FACS-sorted CD8+CD4-CCR7+CD45RA+ naive T cells. The receptors originated from a human donor in good health. Some libraries in this study had Jurkat cell RNA spiked in.

This clonotype has more than one count but fewer than ten. The chain employs TRBV19 and TRBJ1-5; D is possibly TRBD1 (6 bases). V lost 11 bases and J lost 7, with 15 bases in between. This CDR3 is 12 amino acids long. Germline CDR1 is LNHDA and CDR2 is SQIVND (reference sequence). For the CDR3, the DNA is TGTGCCGCTCAGGGGTATGGACAGCCCCAGCATTTT. Amino acid sequence: CAAQGYGQPQHF.

This chain joins TRBV21-1 and TRBJ2-7; the table assigns TRBD2, which was not confirmed against the DNA. TRBV21-1 is a pseudogene segment. The CDR3 spans 17 residues. The DNA of the CDR3 is TGTGCCAGCAGCAAAGAGGATATGGGACTAGCATTCCACGAGCAGTACTTC. This translates into CASSKEDMGLAFHEQYF.

This chain links TRBV27 with TRBJ2-3; D perhaps matches TRBD1 (5 bases). The V gene's germline CDR1 is MNHEY and CDR2 SMNVEV (reference sequence). The CDR3 has 14 residues. V gave up 7 bases and J gave up 6 bases, with 17 bases separating them. In DNA, the CDR3 is TGTGCCAGCAATTTGACAGCTACTGCTGATACGCAGTATTTT. Amino acid sequence: CASNLTATADTQYF.

The chain uses TRBV6-5 and TRBJ2-3, with D perhaps given as TRBD1 or TRBD2 (6 bases each). The CDR3 runs 17 residues. Between the trimmed V and J ends, which lost 6 bases and 3 bases, there was a span of 22 bases. Germline V gives CDR1 MNHEY, CDR2 SVGAGI. In DNA form, the CDR3 reads TGTGCCAGCAGATACCCCGGGGGCACCGGGGTAACAGATACGCAGTATTTT. It specifies CASRYPGGTGVTDTQYF.

This clonotype was seen ten or more times. The gene calls are TRBV7-2 and TRBJ2-5; D tentatively reads TRBD1 or TRBD2 (5 bases each). This CDR3 comprises 15 residues. Germline-derived CDR1 and CDR2 are SGHTA and FQGNSA. Trimming removed 6 bases from V and 5 bases from J, with 19 bases in between. In DNA, the CDR3 is TGTGCCAGCAGTCCAGTTTTAGCCGGGGCCGAGACCCAGTACTTC. As protein: CASSPVLAGAETQYF.

This clonotype was seen many times. V gene TRBV4-3 combines with J gene TRBJ2-7, with 10 positions matching TRBD1. The germline V gene encodes CDR1 LGHNA and CDR2 YSLEER. The CDR3 has 16 amino acids. The V segment lost 0 bases and the J segment 6 bases; nucleotides outside the gene matches: 8. In DNA form, the CDR3 reads TGCGCCAGCAGCCAAGATCCCGGGACAGGGGTCGGCGAGCAGTACTTC. Translated: CASSQDPGTGVGEQYF.

This clonotype has only a few counts. The chain combines TRBV2 with TRBJ1-1; D gene unclear. The CDR3 has 14 residues. Germline CDR1 SNHLY, CDR2 FYNNEI. V was clipped by 3 bases and J by 3 bases, with 11 bases between them. In nucleotides, the CDR3 is TGTGCCAGCAGTGATTTGGCGCCGGACACTGAAGCTTTCTTT. This sequence encodes CASSDLAPDTEAFF. Full variable domain (rest looked up from reference TRBV2 and TRBJ1-1): EPEVTQTPSHQVTQMGQEVILRCVPISNHLYFYWYRQILGQKVEFLVSFYNNEISEKSEIFDDQFSVERPDGSNFTLKIRSTKLEDSAMYFCASSDLAPDTEAFFGQGTRLTVV.

This clonotype has at least ten counts. The chain uses TRBV6-5 and TRBJ2-2; possible D gene TRBD1, 5 bases. V gave up 6 bases and J gave up 5 bases, with 16 bases separating them. This CDR3 region has 15 residues. Per the germline V gene, CDR1 is MNHEY and CDR2 is SVGAGI. In nucleotides, the CDR3 is TGTGCCAGCAGCTATGCCAGCAAGGGGACCGGGGAGCTGTTTTTT. Translation: CASSYASKGTGELFF.

This clonotype came up many times. The V call is TRBV19, the J call TRBJ2-5; D unclear. V was cut by 3 bases and J by 5 bases, with 10 bases left in between. The length of the CDR3 is 13 residues. Looked up from germline, CDR1 is LNHDA and CDR2 is SQIVND (reference sequence). CDR3 in amino acids: CASSISGPETQYF. The CDR3 DNA follows: TGTGCCAGTAGTATCTCGGGTCCGGAGACCCAGTACTTC.

This clonotype showed up just a few times. The chain employs TRBV19 and TRBJ2-7; D remains ambiguous. There are 13 residues in the CDR3. Trimming shortened V by 6 bases and J by 0 bases, and 9 bases separated the two germline ends. Germline CDR1 LNHDA, CDR2 SQIVND (reference sequence). Here the CDR3 reads CASSWATSYEQYF. In DNA, the CDR3 is TGTGCCAGTAGCTGGGCCACCTCCTACGAGCAGTACTTC.

This clonotype has ten or more counts. The chain carries TRBV6-5 and TRBJ2-5; D may be TRBD2 (6 bases). The V end lost 1 base, the J end lost 2 bases, and 8 bases lay between the germline ends. The length of the CDR3 is 14 residues. Germline CDR1 reads MNHEY; CDR2 reads SVGAGI. In DNA, the CDR3 is TGTGCCAGCAGTTACTTAGGAGGGCAAGAGACCCAGTACTTC. This sequence encodes CASSYLGGQETQYF.

A note on this clonotype: As the CDR3 is not closed by the conserved phenylalanine or tryptophan, this likely results from a read error. V usage is TRBV28 and J usage is TRBJ2-4; no firm D call. The V end lost 3 bases, the J end lost 9 bases, and 12 bases lay between the germline ends. CDR1 is MDHEN, CDR2 SYDVKM, per germline. This CDR3 spans 13 amino acids. The CDR3 DNA reads as TGTGCCAGCAGTTTGGGTGCCCACTCCATTCAGTACCTC. Its translation is CASSLGAHSIQYL.

Points on this clonotype: A much larger clonotype is one base distant, so this may be a read error. V is TRBV13 and J is TRBJ2-2, with D hard to call. Germline assignment: CDR1 PRHDT and CDR2 FYEKMQ (reference sequence). The CDR3 totals 12 residues. The CDR3: CASSQDTRELFF. DNA of the CDR3: TGTGCCAGCAGCCAAGACACCAGGGAGCTGTTTTTT.

With respect to this clonotype: This may come from a read error, since a much larger clone is one base off. V and J are TRBV2 and TRBJ2-6; tentatively, D is TRBD1 (6 bases). V was shortened by 4 bases and J by 0 bases, with 13 bases between the two germline ends. CDR1 is SNHLY, CDR2 FYNNEI, per germline. The CDR3 covers 17 residues. The CDR3 nucleotides read TGTGCCAGCAGTGGGGAGACAGGACCCTCTGGGGCCAACGTCCTGACTTTC. Encoded protein: CASSGETGPSGANVLTF.

This clonotype was detected only a few times. At one of its ends the junction is not consistent with the germline gene, which may arise from a read error. The CDR3: CASNLAGGLTDTQCF. The CDR3 region has the DNA TGTGCCAGCAACCTAGCGGGGGGTCTCACAGATACGCAGTGTTTT. This chain links TRBV27 with TRBJ2-3; 11 positions agree with TRBD2. The CDR3 is made up of 15 amino acids. Germline lookup yields CDR1 MNHEY and CDR2 SMNVEV (reference sequence).

This clonotype was picked up a small number of times. V gene TRBV24-1 combines with J gene TRBJ1-1, with TRBD1 identical over 8 bases. CDR1 KGHDR and CDR2 SFDVKD come from the germline V gene. CDR3 length: 13 residues. The ends lost 5 bases at V and 4 bases at J; junction bases unmatched: 2. CDR3 bases: TGTGCCACCAGTGCAGGGGGCAGCACTGAAGCTTTCTTT. Its protein product is CATSAGGSTEAFF.

About this clonotype itself: This may be a read error: a much more frequent sequence differs by one nucleotide. This chain uses TRBV9 with TRBJ2-7, with 7 bases fitting TRBD2. In germline, CDR1 is SGDLS, CDR2 YYNGEE. The CDR3 loop spans 14 amino acids. The CDR3 protein is CASSGRDYSYGQYF. In nucleotides, the CDR3 is TGTGCCAGCAGCGGCCGGGACTACTCCTACGGGCAGTACTTC.

This clonotype has just a few counts. The rearrangement joins TRBV21-1 to TRBJ1-1; TRBD1, the table's D call, was not compared with the DNA. TRBV21-1 is recorded as a pseudogene. There are 15 residues in the CDR3. Here the CDR3 DNA reads TGTGCCAGCAGCAGAGAAGACAGACAGAACACTGAAGCTTTCTTT. It codes for CASSREDRQNTEAFF.

In DNA form, the CDR3 reads TGCAGTGCTTTGGATCTTAACAGGAACACCGGGGAGCTGTTTTTT. Translating it yields CSALDLNRNTGELFF. The chain couples TRBV20-1 to TRBJ2-2, with D hard to call. The CDR3 covers 15 residues. Germline lookup yields CDR1 DFQATT and CDR2 SNEGSKA (reference sequence). The germline V and J ends were trimmed by 5 bases and 1 base, with 14 bases remaining between them.

The V gene is TRBV12-3 or TRBV12-4, the J gene TRBJ2-5; TRBD2 matches 7 bases. CDR3 length: 12 amino acids. With 10 bases clipped from V and 4 bases from J, the junction kept 6 bases outside the gene matches. CDR3 sequence: CATRASGETQYF. The CDR3 DNA is TGTGCCACCCGGGCTAGCGGAGAGACCCAGTACTTC.

This clonotype occurred a few times. The V gene is TRBV6-2 or TRBV6-3, the J gene TRBJ1-5; maybe TRBD1 (6 bases). The CDR3 has 14 residues. Trimming took 10 bases from V and 10 from J, leaving 23 bases between them. In germline, CDR1 is MNHEY, CDR2 SVGEGT. The CDR3 bases are TGTGCCACCCAACAGGGAACATTGAAGGATCCCCAGCATTTT. Protein: CATQQGTLKDPQHF.

This clonotype came up a few times. The CDR3 spells CATHDGVLRQSNQPQHF. The CDR3 DNA reads as TGTGCCACCCACGACGGGGTATTGCGGCAGAGCAATCAGCCCCAGCATTTT. The rearrangement uses TRBV15 and TRBJ1-5; D gene unclear. Per germline, CDR1 LNHNV and CDR2 YYDKDF (reference sequence). With 8 bases removed from V and 1 base from J, the gap between germline ends came to 21 bases. The CDR3 totals 17 residues.

V gene TRBV20-1 combines with J gene TRBJ2-5, with a weak D call TRBD2 (7 bases). The ends were cut back, 6 bases at V and 4 bases at J, with 18 bases in the middle. Germline lookup yields CDR1 DFQATT and CDR2 SNEGSKA (reference sequence). The CDR3 contains 14 residues. CDR3 region: CSASGGGRLETQYF. The DNA for the CDR3 is TGCAGTGCAAGTGGGGGGGGCCGCTTAGAGACCCAGTACTTC.

This clonotype was picked up many times. V usage is TRBV7-6 and J usage is TRBJ2-6, with D tentatively TRBD2 (5 bases). Germline V CDR1 and CDR2: SGHVS, FNYEAQ. Trimming cost V 5 bases and J 2 bases, with 10 bases left between them. This CDR3 spans 15 amino acids. Here the CDR3 DNA reads TGTGCCAGCAGCCTTAGCGTTGCTGGGGCCAACGTCCTGACTTTC. Its translation: CASSLSVAGANVLTF.